The present T cell receptor (beta chain) was sequenced within a study of T cells in Graves' hyperthyroidism and ophthalmopathy. Study-wide results and caveats: Model output signaled ophthalmopathy a median approximately six months ahead of onset. Patients with ophthalmopathy were separated from those with stable hyperthyroidism by a 13 V-J model.

From germline, CDR1 is DFQATT and CDR2 SNEGSKA (reference sequence). V lost 1 base and J lost 7, with 14 bases in between. The CDR3 is made up of 15 amino acids. Regarding this clonotype: Its antigen is unknown.

The TCR beta CDR3 regions underwent amplification using RNA transcripts as the source. The TCR CDR3 was amplified in a first-round RT-PCR using the HTBI primer set. From the multiplex PCR reads, TCRdb called clonotypes with MiXCR, one entry per CDR3 protein. Counted here are hundreds of thousands of distinct CDR3 sequences, 15% to 18% occurring once; the ten biggest clones make up approximately 7.5%. Thyroid ultrasound and orbital computed tomography, with clinical symptoms and serum thyroxine and TRAb, informed diagnoses. This clonotype originated in a woman aged 18-35 years with Graves' hyperthyroidism. The sample comprised blood. This sequence joins TRBV20-1 and TRBJ1-6, with D hard to call. The CDR3 bases are TGCAGTGCTAGAGTACCTGGTCGAGCCAATTCACCCCTCCACTTT. The encoded protein is CSARVPGRANSPLHF.